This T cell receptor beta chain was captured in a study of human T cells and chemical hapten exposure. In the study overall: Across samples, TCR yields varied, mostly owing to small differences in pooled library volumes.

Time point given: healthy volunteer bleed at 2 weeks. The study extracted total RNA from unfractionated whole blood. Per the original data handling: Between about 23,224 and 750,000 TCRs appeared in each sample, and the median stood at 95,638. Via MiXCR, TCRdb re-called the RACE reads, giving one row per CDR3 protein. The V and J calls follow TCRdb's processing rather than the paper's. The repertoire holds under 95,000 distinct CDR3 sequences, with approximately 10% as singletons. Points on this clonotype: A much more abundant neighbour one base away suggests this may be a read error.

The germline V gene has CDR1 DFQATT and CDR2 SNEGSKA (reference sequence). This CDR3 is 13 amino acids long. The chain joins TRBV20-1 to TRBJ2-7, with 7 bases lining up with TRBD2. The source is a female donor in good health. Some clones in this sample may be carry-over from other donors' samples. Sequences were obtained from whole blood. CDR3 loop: CSARGLSIYKQYF. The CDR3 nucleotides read TGCAGTGCTAGGGGACTATCGATCTACAAGCAGTACTTC.